Below, 27 T cell receptor beta chains from the same sample are listed, as sequenced in a study of T cells after yellow fever vaccination. A single record per CDR3 protein comes from TCRdb applying MiXCR to the 5' RACE reads. This table holds about 350,000 distinct CDR3 sequences, around 13% found once. Here the sequenced sample was CD4+ T cells sorted from PBMCs, taken 15 days after the yellow fever booster vaccination. These receptors were collected from a man between 18 and 29 years old who received the YFV17D yellow fever vaccine.

This clonotype showed up many times. The J gene is TRBJ2-3, the V gene TRBV3-1, with D perhaps TRBD1 (5 bases). Germline assignment: CDR1 LGHDT and CDR2 YNNKEL (reference sequence). Trimming took off 8 bases at V and 4 bases at J, with 13 bases between the two ends. This CDR3 has 13 amino acids. The CDR3 nucleotides are TGTGCCAGCCTGGCTAGGGGATCAGATACGCAGTATTTT. This encodes CASLARGSDTQYF.

The chain joins TRBV4-3 to TRBJ2-1; D not certain. V lost 4 bases, J lost 5 bases, and 9 bases lay in between. Germline V CDR1 and CDR2: LGHNA, YSLEER. CDR3 length: 13 amino acids. The CDR3 is CASSPRLNNEQFF. CDR3 bases: TGCGCCAGCAGCCCCCGACTTAACAATGAGCAGTTCTTC.

This clonotype was detected only a few times. This chain joins TRBV6-5 and TRBJ1-2, with TRBD1 matching 7 bases. The CDR3 contains 12 residues. V gave up 6 bases and J gave up 6 bases; unmatched junction bases: 4. CDR1 MNHEY and CDR2 SVGAGI come from the germline V gene. The CDR3 here is CASRRGLDGYTF. CDR3 coding DNA: TGTGCCAGCAGAAGGGGGCTAGATGGCTACACCTTC.

This clonotype occurred many times. The chain has TRBV20-1 and TRBJ1-1; possibly TRBD1 for D (5 bases). Germline-derived CDR1 and CDR2 are DFQATT and SNEGSKA (reference sequence). This CDR3 comprises 15 residues. Trimming stripped 0 bases from V and 4 bases from J, with 15 bases between. Written as DNA, the CDR3 is TGCAGTGCTAGAGATCAAGGGTGGAGGGGCACTGAAGCTTTCTTT. Amino acid sequence: CSARDQGWRGTEAFF.

This clonotype was seen more than once but under ten times. This chain uses TRBV12-3 or TRBV12-4 with TRBJ1-1; no clear D. V was cut by 2 bases and J by 4 bases, with 8 bases left in between. The CDR3 runs to 13 residues. The CDR3 DNA reads TGTGCCAGCAGTTTACTATTAGGCACTGAAGCTTTCTTT. Amino acid sequence: CASSLLLGTEAFF.

The chain recombines TRBV15 with TRBJ2-7; TRBD1 matches at 7 bases. CDR3 size: 14 residues. Germline loops: CDR1 LNHNV, CDR2 YYDKDF (reference sequence). The V segment lost 3 bases and the J segment 6 bases; nucleotides outside the gene matches: 8. The CDR3 nucleotides read TGTGCCACCAGCAGTTGGGACAGTCCCCTCGAGCAGTACGTC. Translated, it gives CATSSWDSPLEQYV.

V usage is TRBV5-4 and J usage is TRBJ1-6; D not certain. CDR3 length equals 12 residues. V gave up 9 bases and J gave up 7 bases, with 11 bases separating them. Germline V gives CDR1 SGHNT, CDR2 YYREEE (reference sequence). The CDR3 region is CATFSGNSPLHF. In DNA, the CDR3 is TGTGCCACCTTCTCTGGGAATTCACCCCTCCACTTT.

This clonotype was counted ten times or more. DNA of the CDR3: TGTGCCAGCAGTGAAGTAGCCGGGACAGGGGGGCCGAAGAGCAATCAGCCCCAGCATTTT. It is translated as CASSEVAGTGGPKSNQPQHF. This chain links TRBV6-4 with TRBJ1-5; 11 bases match TRBD1. Germline V gene data show CDR1 as MRHNA and CDR2 as SNTAGT. Germline trimming cut 3 bases from V and 1 base from J; bases unmatched to any gene: 14. CDR3 length equals 20 residues.

The chain recombines TRBV6-6 with TRBJ2-7, with a possible D match to TRBD2 (6 bases). The CDR3 loop spans 14 amino acids. Trimming removed 5 bases at V and 2 bases at J, with 13 bases between. Germline loops: CDR1 MNHNY, CDR2 SVGAGI (reference sequence). Here the CDR3 DNA reads TGTGCCAGCAGTACAAATGGGGAGGCCTACGAGCAGTACGTC. It encodes CASSTNGEAYEQYV.

Regarding this clonotype: At one of its ends the junction is not consistent with the germline gene, which may arise from a read error. This chain links TRBV7-9 with TRBJ2-7; D might be TRBD1 (6 bases). Germline V gives CDR1 SEHNR, CDR2 FQNEAQ (reference sequence). The CDR3 spans 16 residues. The CDR3, as DNA: TGTGCCAGCAGCTCTTCCCCGGGACACCTATACTACGAGCATTACTTC. This encodes CASSSSPGHLYYEHYF.

This chain connects TRBV14 to TRBJ2-3, with TRBD1 matching 8 bases. V dropped 4 bases and J dropped 3; count of bases not matched to a gene: 6. The V gene's germline CDR1 is SGHDN and CDR2 FVKESK. The CDR3 spans 15 residues. CDR3 bases: TGTGCCAGCAGCCCCAGGGGGCGCAGGACAGATACGCAGTATTTT. Amino acid sequence: CASSPRGRRTDTQYF.

At least ten counts were recorded for this clonotype. The rearrangement links TRBV11-2 to TRBJ1-2; TRBD1 agrees at 8 bases. Trimming cost V 3 bases and J 4 bases; bases outside gene matches: 7. The CDR3 contains 15 residues. From germline, CDR1 is SGHAT and CDR2 FQNNGV. In DNA form, the CDR3 reads TGTGCCAGCAGCTTTCAAGGACAGGGAACCTATGGCTACACCTTC. The encoded protein is CASSFQGQGTYGYTF.

A few counts support this clonotype. This chain uses TRBV4-2 with TRBJ1-4; D perhaps matches TRBD1 (5 bases). The V and J ends lost 4 bases and 8 bases respectively, with 14 bases between them. From germline, CDR1 is LGHNA and CDR2 YNFKEQ. This CDR3 has 14 amino acids. The CDR3 is CASSPSLRGEKLFF. Here the CDR3 DNA reads TGTGCCAGCAGCCCCTCTCTTAGGGGCGAAAAACTGTTTTTT.

This clonotype was observed a few times. The chain couples TRBV19 to TRBJ1-5; D uncertain. The CDR3 consists of 12 residues. Deletions cut 2 bases from V and 6 bases from J, with 5 bases between. CDR1 is LNHDA and CDR2 is SQIVND in the germline V gene (reference sequence). The CDR3 reads CASSIPAQPQHF. CDR3 DNA sequence: TGTGCCAGTAGTATACCTGCTCAGCCCCAGCATTTT.

The chain is built from TRBV20-1 and TRBJ2-1; TRBD1 or TRBD2 may be the D gene (7 bases each). The V end was cut by 6 bases, the J end by 5 bases, with 17 bases between. The CDR3 length is 14 residues. Per germline, CDR1 DFQATT and CDR2 SNEGSKA (reference sequence). CDR3 DNA: TGCAGTGCCGCAGGGGGGGGGCGCCACAATGAGCAGTTCTTC. This translates into CSAAGGGRHNEQFF.

This clonotype was observed a handful of times. This chain links TRBV4-1 with TRBJ1-1; D is perhaps TRBD1 (5 bases). Germline V gene lookup returns CDR1 MGHRA and CDR2 YSYEKL. V was shortened by 3 bases and J by 4 bases, with 15 bases between the two germline ends. The CDR3 totals 15 residues. CDR3 DNA: TGCGCCAGCAGCCAGCGCGATGCGGGGGTCACTGAAGCTTTCTTT. It yields the protein CASSQRDAGVTEAFF.

This clonotype came up a few times. The rearrangement links TRBV5-1 to TRBJ1-5, with 9 positions matching TRBD1. The CDR3 covers 15 residues. V lost 4 bases, J lost 7 bases, and 9 bases stayed unmatched. Germline lookup yields CDR1 SGHRS and CDR2 YFSETQ. The CDR3, as DNA: TGCGCCAGCAGCACGGGACAGGGCTCAGGGCAGCCCCAGCATTTT. Amino acids: CASSTGQGSGQPQHF.

The V and J genes are TRBV4-1 and TRBJ2-5, with 9 bases that match TRBD1. Trimming at V came to 4 bases and at J to 2 bases, leaving 5 bases not matched to a gene. CDR3 size: 15 residues. Germline-derived CDR1 and CDR2 are MGHRA and YSYEKL. CDR3 sequence reads: CASSPVGTGQETQYF. CDR3 in DNA: TGCGCCAGCAGCCCAGTCGGGACAGGGCAAGAGACCCAGTACTTC.

The J gene is TRBJ1-3, the V gene TRBV30, with D possibly being TRBD1 (5 bases). V lost 3 bases and J 4 bases, leaving 13 bases between the germline ends. Germline-derived CDR1 and CDR2 are GTSNPN and SVGIG (reference sequence). The CDR3 length is 14 residues. CDR3 sequence reads: CAWRHRTAGNTIYF. CDR3 DNA: TGTGCCTGGAGGCACAGGACCGCGGGAAACACCATATATTTT.

The chain links TRBV6-5 to TRBJ2-2; 9 bases match TRBD1. The trim removed 2 bases at V and 2 bases at J, leaving 3 bases unmatched. This CDR3 region has 16 residues. Germline CDR1 reads MNHEY; CDR2 reads SVGAGI. This CDR3 is CASSYGTGTNTGELFF. The CDR3 coding sequence is TGTGCCAGCAGTTACGGGACAGGGACCAACACCGGGGAGCTGTTTTTT.

This clonotype showed up just once. The chain employs TRBV10-2 and TRBJ1-1; no clear D. Trimming shortened V by 4 bases and J by 1 base, and 13 bases separated the two germline ends. The germline V gene encodes CDR1 WSHSY and CDR2 SAAADI. This CDR3 is built from 15 residues. The CDR3 nucleotides read TGCGCCAGCAGTGGGACGAGGACGGGGAACACTGAAGCTTTCTTT. The encoded protein is CASSGTRTGNTEAFF.

In this sample, this clonotype turned up a few times. This rearrangement joins TRBV6-1 to TRBJ2-3, with D possibly being TRBD2 (7 bases). Germline values: CDR1 MNHNS, CDR2 SASEGT. V was pared by 1 base and J by 5 bases, with 16 bases between. CDR3 length: 16 amino acids. The DNA for the CDR3 is TGTGCCAGCAGTGAAGACTCTGCGGGGGCCTTAGATACGCAGTATTTT. It specifies CASSEDSAGALDTQYF.

This clonotype was seen only a few times. V usage is TRBV2 and J usage is TRBJ2-2, with a possible D match to TRBD1 (6 bases). The CDR3 totals 15 residues. Per the germline V gene, CDR1 is SNHLY and CDR2 is FYNNEI. The V gene lost 6 bases and the J gene lost 5 bases, with 16 bases spanning the gap. The CDR3 DNA follows: TGTGCCAGCAGGCGGCAACAGGGCCAGACCGGGGAGCTGTTTTTT. It specifies CASRRQQGQTGELFF.

This rearrangement joins TRBV20-1 to TRBJ1-3, with D hard to call. Trimming took off 0 bases at V and 10 bases at J, with 19 bases between the two ends. Germline loops: CDR1 DFQATT, CDR2 SNEGSKA (reference sequence). The CDR3 runs to 15 residues. The CDR3 DNA sequence: TGCAGTGCTAGAGATAAGGCCCACACGCAGCTTACCATATATTTT. Encoded protein: CSARDKAHTQLTIYF.

The table lists this clonotype with a few counts. The chain couples TRBV27 to TRBJ2-6; weak D call: TRBD2 (5 bases). V dropped 3 bases and J dropped 0 bases, with 18 bases sitting between them. Per germline, CDR1 MNHEY and CDR2 SMNVEV (reference sequence). CDR3 size: 19 residues. DNA of the CDR3: TGTGCCAGCAGTTTGGTATGGAGGTTAGGGAGCTCTGGGGCCAACGTCCTGACTTTC. This sequence encodes CASSLVWRLGSSGANVLTF.

This clonotype showed up just a few times. The CDR3 DNA is TGTGCCAGCAGCCAAACAGGGTACGAAGCTTTCTTT. This sequence encodes CASSQTGYEAFF. The rearrangement uses TRBV7-9 and TRBJ1-1, with TRBD1 as a possible D gene (6 bases). V was cut by 5 bases and J by 8 bases, with 12 bases left in between. CDR1 is SEHNR, CDR2 FQNEAQ, per germline (reference sequence). CDR3 length equals 12 residues.

This clonotype has at least ten counts. The rearrangement uses TRBV3-1 and TRBJ2-5; no definite D call. The CDR3 is 13 residues long. The V gene's germline CDR1 is LGHDT and CDR2 YNNKEL (reference sequence). Trimming cost V 4 bases and J 0 bases, with 6 bases left between them. CDR3 in amino acids: CASSRSDQETQYF. In DNA, the CDR3 is TGTGCCAGCAGCCGGTCCGACCAAGAGACCCAGTACTTC.